One sample yielded the 20 T cell receptor beta chains listed below, sequenced in a study of molecular identifiers for immune sequencing clone quantification. TCRdb re-called the PCR reads through MiXCR, storing one row per CDR3 protein. This sample carries under 600,000 distinct CDR3 sequences, less than 30% of them seen once, and the ten largest clones take 0.76%. Input material: naive CD8+ T cells from blood, with Jurkat cell RNA spiked in. Subset indicated: FACS-sorted CD8+CD4-CCR7+CD45RA+ naive T cells. These receptors were obtained from a human donor in good health. Some libraries in this study had Jurkat cell RNA spiked in.

With regard to this clonotype: Because the CDR3 is missing its conserved closing phenylalanine or tryptophan, this is likely a read error. The genes are TRBV6-1 and TRBJ2-5; maybe TRBD1 (6 bases). Trimming took off 3 bases at V and 5 bases at J, with 7 bases between the two ends. The CDR3 contains 12 residues. Germline V gene lookup returns CDR1 MNHNS and CDR2 SASEGT. Written as DNA, the CDR3 is TGTGCCAGCAGTGAGAGGGGGGAGACCCAGTACTCC. This codes for CASSERGETQYS.

The rearrangement joins TRBV13 to TRBJ1-2; D gene unclear. Per germline, CDR1 PRHDT and CDR2 FYEKMQ (reference sequence). V was shortened by 2 bases and J by 10 bases, with 11 bases between the two germline ends. The CDR3 has 12 amino acids. The CDR3 bases are TGTGCCAGCAGCTTACGGGAACCCATCTACACCTTC. This codes for CASSLREPIYTF.

As to this clonotype: At one boundary the junction diverges from the germline segment, which might be a read error. V gene TRBV28 combines with J gene TRBJ2-5; D is tentatively TRBD1 or TRBD2 (6 bases each). The CDR3 runs to 14 residues. CDR1 is MDHEN and CDR2 is SYDVKM in the germline V gene. In nucleotides, the CDR3 is TGTGCCAGCAGCTCAAGGACTACCCCAGGGGCACACAACTTC. Translation: CASSSRTTPGAHNF.

V is TRBV3-1 and J is TRBJ1-5, with D tentatively TRBD1 (6 bases). CDR1 and CDR2 from the germline V gene are LGHDT and YNNKEL (reference sequence). V lost 0 bases and J lost 5, with 17 bases in between. The CDR3 has 17 amino acids. The CDR3 reads CASSQDPGGGGDQPQHF. For the CDR3, the DNA is TGTGCCAGCAGCCAAGACCCGGGGGGCGGGGGCGATCAGCCCCAGCATTTT.

This clonotype was recorded many times. The CDR3: CASSLGDNSEQFF. CDR3 DNA sequence: TGTGCCAGCAGCTTAGGGGATAATAGTGAGCAGTTCTTC. The chain has TRBV7-9 and TRBJ2-1; D gene ambiguous. The germline V gene has CDR1 SEHNR and CDR2 FQNEAQ (reference sequence). The V end lost 1 base, the J end lost 9 bases, and 10 bases lay between the germline ends. The CDR3 consists of 13 residues.

This rearrangement joins TRBV5-6 to TRBJ1-2, with TRBD1 matching over 8 bases. The CDR3 has 16 amino acids. J lost 7 bases, V lost 3 bases, and 14 bases had no gene match. Germline CDR1 and CDR2: SGHDT and YYEEEE. CDR3 DNA: TGTGCCAGCAGCTCGGAGCTGGACAGGGTACGTGGTGGCTACACCTTC. It is translated as CASSSELDRVRGGYTF.

This clonotype has ten or more counts. The chain combines TRBV5-6 with TRBJ2-7; perhaps TRBD2 as D (5 bases). CDR3 length equals 15 residues. Trimming stripped 4 bases from V and 1 base from J, with 15 bases between. The germline V gene has CDR1 SGHDT and CDR2 YYEEEE. This CDR3 reads CASSRGSGPSYEQYF. The CDR3 DNA reads TGTGCCAGCAGCCGAGGGTCAGGCCCGTCCTACGAGCAGTACTTC.

In this sample, this clonotype turned up a few times. The rearrangement joins TRBV13 to TRBJ2-3; maybe TRBD1 (5 bases). The CDR3 sequence is 16 residues long. Germline V CDR1 and CDR2: PRHDT, FYEKMQ (reference sequence). Deletions cut 2 bases from V and 0 bases from J, with 12 bases between. This CDR3 is CASSLIKDTSTDTQYF. The CDR3 DNA follows: TGTGCCAGCAGCTTAATTAAGGACACAAGCACAGATACGCAGTATTTT.

This clonotype was picked up a small number of times. V gene TRBV7-6 combines with J gene TRBJ2-3, with 7 bases that match TRBD1. The ends lost 1 base at V and 3 bases at J; junction bases unmatched: 4. Germline V gives CDR1 SGHVS, CDR2 FNYEAQ. The CDR3 totals 15 residues. CDR3 nucleotides: TGTGCCAGCAGCTTAGGCAGGGGGTGGACAGATACGCAGTATTTT. As protein: CASSLGRGWTDTQYF.

This clonotype was seen a few times. The chain is built from TRBV4-3 and TRBJ2-7, with 8 bases identical to TRBD2. Trimming cost V 0 bases and J 0 bases; bases outside gene matches: 4. The germline V gene has CDR1 LGHNA and CDR2 YSLEER. CDR3 length equals 16 residues. The CDR3 coding sequence is TGCGCCAGCAGCCAAGATCTAGCGGGTAGCTCCTACGAGCAGTACTTC. Protein sequence: CASSQDLAGSSYEQYF.

This sequence joins TRBV2 and TRBJ2-3; D is tentatively TRBD1 or TRBD2 (5 bases each). Trimming took 3 bases from V and 0 from J, leaving 19 bases between them. CDR1 and CDR2 from the germline V gene are SNHLY and FYNNEI. This CDR3 region has 18 residues. This CDR3 reads CASSEGVLQRTSTDTQYF. In nucleotides, the CDR3 is TGTGCCAGCAGTGAGGGGGTCCTACAGAGAACCAGCACAGATACGCAGTATTTT.

This clonotype was detected ten times or more. The gene calls are TRBV5-6 and TRBJ1-5; D ambiguous. This CDR3 is built from 13 residues. Trimming removed 3 bases at V and 6 bases at J, with 10 bases between. CDR1 is SGHDT, CDR2 YYEEEE, per germline. The CDR3 DNA is TGTGCCAGCAGCTGGAGTCCGAGTCAGCCCCAGCATTTT. This encodes CASSWSPSQPQHF. The full variable domain, rest sourced from reference TRBV5-6 and TRBJ1-5, is DAGVTQSPTHLIKTRGQQVTLRCSPKSGHDTVSWYQQALGQGPQFIFQYYEEEERQRGNFPDRFSGHQFPNYSSELNVNALLLGDSALYLCASSWSPSQPQHFGDGTRLSIL.

The table lists this clonotype with many counts. V usage is TRBV24-1 and J usage is TRBJ2-2; 8 nucleotides match TRBD1. Germline loops: CDR1 KGHDR, CDR2 SFDVKD. Trimming removed 0 bases from V and 0 bases from J; junction bases left unmatched: 5. The CDR3 loop spans 18 amino acids. CDR3: CATSDLDSGGANTGELFF. The CDR3 DNA reads as TGTGCCACCAGTGATTTGGATTCAGGGGGCGCGAACACCGGGGAGCTGTTTTTT.

This clonotype has a handful of counts. The genes are TRBV25-1 and TRBJ2-5; D gene uncertain. Germline V gene data show CDR1 as MGHDK and CDR2 as SYGVNS. This CDR3 region has 16 residues. Trimming took 1 base from V and 0 from J, leaving 12 bases between them. CDR3 sequence (DNA): TGTGCCAGCAGTGAATGGGTAGGGCATAACCAAGAGACCCAGTACTTC. The encoded protein is CASSEWVGHNQETQYF.

This clonotype was found many times. The rearrangement uses TRBV28 and TRBJ1-6, with 8 bases identical to TRBD1. This CDR3 spans 15 amino acids. CDR1 is MDHEN, CDR2 SYDVKM, per germline. Trimming cost V 5 bases and J 6 bases; bases outside gene matches: 6. CDR3 loop: CASSDDRGLNSPLHF. CDR3 nucleotide sequence: TGTGCCAGCAGTGATGACAGGGGCCTTAATTCACCCCTCCACTTT.

This clonotype was counted between two and nine times. Here the CDR3 DNA reads TGTGCCACCGGGGTGGGGGGCCGTAGCAATCAGCCCCAGCATTTT. This translates into CATGVGGRSNQPQHF. The genes are TRBV19 and TRBJ1-5, with D perhaps matching TRBD1 (6 bases). V dropped 10 bases and J dropped 0 bases, with 16 bases sitting between them. The length of the CDR3 is 15 residues. Germline V lookup: CDR1 LNHDA, CDR2 SQIVND (reference sequence).

In its sample, this clonotype was seen many times. The chain combines TRBV19 with TRBJ1-1; 8 nucleotides agree with TRBD1. In germline, CDR1 is LNHDA, CDR2 SQIVND (reference sequence). The CDR3 has 16 amino acids. V was clipped by 6 bases and J by 1 base; unmatched bases: 10. The CDR3 region has the DNA TGTGCCAGTAGAGGACAGGGCGTGGGTAAGAACACTGAAGCTTTCTTT. It yields the protein CASRGQGVGKNTEAFF.

This clonotype was recorded at least ten times. The chain carries TRBV4-3 and TRBJ2-7, with TRBD1 matching over 11 bases. J lost 4 bases, V lost 0 bases, and 2 bases had no gene match. The CDR3 has 15 residues. Germline CDR1 reads LGHNA; CDR2 reads YSLEER. CDR3 DNA sequence: TGCGCCAGCAGCCAAGATCGGGACAGGGGGTACGAGCAGTACTTC. Its protein product is CASSQDRDRGYEQYF.

The chain combines TRBV9 with TRBJ2-5, with TRBD2 matching 9 bases. The length of the CDR3 is 17 residues. V shed 0 bases, J shed 4 bases, and the junction held 10 bases outside the gene matches. Germline V lookup: CDR1 SGDLS, CDR2 YYNGEE. In DNA, the CDR3 is TGTGCCAGCAGCGTAGAGTTTAGTGGGACTAGCAGAGAGACCCAGTACTTC. It specifies CASSVEFSGTSRETQYF.

In regard to this clonotype: A single base separates this from a much larger clone, so it may be a read error. The chain combines TRBV12-3 or TRBV12-4 with TRBJ1-5; no reliable D call. Trimming took 7 bases from V and 5 from J, leaving 9 bases between them. This CDR3 has 12 amino acids. CDR3 loop: CASTPGYQPQHF. In DNA, the CDR3 is TGTGCCAGCACCCCGGGTTATCAGCCCCAGCATTTT.